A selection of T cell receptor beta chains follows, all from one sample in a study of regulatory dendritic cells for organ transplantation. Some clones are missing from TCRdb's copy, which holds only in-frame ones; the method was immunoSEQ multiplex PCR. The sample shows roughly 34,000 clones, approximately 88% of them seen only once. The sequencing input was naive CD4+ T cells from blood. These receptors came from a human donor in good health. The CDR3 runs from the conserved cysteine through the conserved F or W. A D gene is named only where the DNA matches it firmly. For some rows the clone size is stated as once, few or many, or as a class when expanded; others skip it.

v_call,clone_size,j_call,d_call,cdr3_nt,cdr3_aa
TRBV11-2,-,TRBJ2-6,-,TGTGCCAGCAGCTACCTTCGGGGGACCGGGGTCAACGTCCTGACTTTC,CASSYLRGTGVNVLTF
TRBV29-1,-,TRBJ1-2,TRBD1,TGCAGCGTTGAAGATCTTCCGGGACAGGGATCCGCAGCTAACTATGGCTACACCTTC,CSVEDLPGQGSAANYGYTF
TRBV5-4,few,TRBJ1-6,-,TGTGCCAGCAGCTTGAATTTAGATTCACCCCTCCACTTT,CASSLNLDSPLHF
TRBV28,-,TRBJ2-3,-,TGTGCCAGCAGTTCAGCCCCCTTTGCAGATACGCAGTATTTT,CASSSAPFADTQYF
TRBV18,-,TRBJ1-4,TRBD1,TGTGCCAGCTCGCTGGGACAGCTAGTCGGATCTAATGAAAAACTGTTTTTT,CASSLGQLVGSNEKLFF
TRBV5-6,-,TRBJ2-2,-,TGTGCCAGCAGCGATGCCGGGGAGCTGTTTTTT,CASSDAGELFF
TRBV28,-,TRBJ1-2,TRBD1,TGTGCCAGCAGGAAACCGGTGACAGGGCGGGGCTACACCTTC,CASRKPVTGRGYTF
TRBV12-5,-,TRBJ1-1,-,TGTGCTAGTGGTTTGGTAAATGGCAGGTTTATCGCTGAAGCTTTCTTT,CASGLVNGRFIAEAFF
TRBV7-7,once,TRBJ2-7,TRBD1,TGTGCTAGCAGCTTTGACAGGGGGTCTTACGAGCAGTACTTC,CASSFDRGSYEQYF
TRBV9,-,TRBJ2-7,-,TGTGCCAGCAGCCCCTCCCCAGGGACCCACGGGTACGAGCAGTACTTC,CASSPSPGTHGYEQYF
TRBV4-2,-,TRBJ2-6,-,TGTGCCAGCAGCCATTACAGGACCTCTGGGGCCAACGTCCTGACTTTC,CASSHYRTSGANVLTF
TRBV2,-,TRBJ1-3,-,TGTGCCAGCAGGCGGATCAGCCAGGGAAACACCATATATTTT,CASRRISQGNTIYF
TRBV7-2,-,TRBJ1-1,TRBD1,TGTGCCAGCAGCAAGGGACAGGGTCGCACTGAAGCTTTCTTT,CASSKGQGRTEAFF
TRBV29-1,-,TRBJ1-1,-,TGCAGCGCCGCAGACGCTGAAGCTTTCTTT,CSAADAEAFF
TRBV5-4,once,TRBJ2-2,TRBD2,TGTGCCAGCAGCCCCGGGACTAGCGGGACTAACACCGGGGAGCTGTTTTTT,CASSPGTSGTNTGELFF
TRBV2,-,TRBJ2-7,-,TGTGCCAGCGGGGCCTTGTCCTACGAGCAGTACTTC,CASGALSYEQYF
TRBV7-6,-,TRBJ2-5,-,TGTGCCAGCAGCTTAATCGCACAAGGACAAGAGACCCAGTACTTC,CASSLIAQGQETQYF
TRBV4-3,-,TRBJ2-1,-,TGCGCCAGCAGCCAAGATTCGGTACGGGGTCAGTACAATGAGCAGTTCTTC,CASSQDSVRGQYNEQFF
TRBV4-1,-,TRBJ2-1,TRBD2,TGCGCCAGCAGCCAAGCTTCGGGACTAGCGTTTTACAATGAGCAGTTCTTC,CASSQASGLAFYNEQFF
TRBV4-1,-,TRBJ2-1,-,TGCGCCAGCAGCCCTTCCTACAATGAGCAGTTCTTC,CASSPSYNEQFF
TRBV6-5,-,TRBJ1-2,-,TGTGCCAGCAGTTACGCGGCTAACTATGGCTACACCTTC,CASSYAANYGYTF
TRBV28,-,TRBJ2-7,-,TGTGCCAGCGGCTCTTACGAGCAGTACTTC,CASGSYEQYF
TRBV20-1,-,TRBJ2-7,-,TGCAGTGCTAGTGAGGACTACGAGCAGTACTTC,CSASEDYEQYF
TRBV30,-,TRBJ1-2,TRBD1,TGTGCCTGGAGACCCCCCGGGACAGGGAACGAGTGGGGCTATGGCTACACCTTC,CAWRPPGTGNEWGYGYTF
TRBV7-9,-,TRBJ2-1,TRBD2,TGTGCCAGCAGCTTTACCCTCCAGCGGGAGTCCTACAATGAGCAGTTCTTC,CASSFTLQRESYNEQFF
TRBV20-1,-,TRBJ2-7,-,TGCAGTGCTAGAGATCGGACGCAGTACTTC,CSARDRTQYF
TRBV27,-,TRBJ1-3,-,TGTGCCAATTCAAGCTCTGGAAACACCATATATTTT,CANSSSGNTIYF
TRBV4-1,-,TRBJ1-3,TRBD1,TGCGCCAGCCGGACAGGGATCACGAAATCGAACTCTGGAAACACCATATATTTT,CASRTGITKSNSGNTIYF
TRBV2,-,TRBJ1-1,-,TGTGCCAGCAGTGTAACTGGGAGGAACACTGAAGCTTTCTTT,CASSVTGRNTEAFF
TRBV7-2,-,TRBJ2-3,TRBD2,TGTGCCAGCAGCTTAGGCGGGGGGCCCACAGATACGCAGTATTTT,CASSLGGGPTDTQYF
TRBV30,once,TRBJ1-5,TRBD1,TGTGCCTGGAGTGCTCGATCCGGGACAGGGAGGATTAGGATTAGCAATCAGCCCCAGCATTTT,CAWSARSGTGRIRISNQPQHF
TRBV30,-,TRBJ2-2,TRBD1,TGTGCCTGGAGTTCCCCGGGACAGGTTCGCACCGGGGAGCTGTTTTTT,CAWSSPGQVRTGELFF
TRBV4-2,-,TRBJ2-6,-,TGTGCCAGCAGCCAAGATGAGGCGGGGTTC,CASSQDEAGF
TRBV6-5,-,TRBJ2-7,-,TGTGCCAGCAGTCAGACCCCCGGGGGCGAGCAGTACTTC,CASSQTPGGEQYF
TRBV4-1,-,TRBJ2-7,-,TGCGCCAGCAGTCCGGACAGACGACTCTCCTACGAGCAGTACTTC,CASSPDRRLSYEQYF
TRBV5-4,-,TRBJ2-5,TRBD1,TGTGCCAGCAGCTTGACAGGGGGCGCGGGGAGAGAGACCCAGTACTTC,CASSLTGGAGRETQYF
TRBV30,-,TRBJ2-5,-,TGTGCCTGGAGCGGGGGTTTCCAAGAGACCCAGTACTTC,CAWSGGFQETQYF
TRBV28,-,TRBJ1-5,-,TGTGCCAGCAGTTTCCGGCCTACGGGACAGCCCCAGCATTTT,CASSFRPTGQPQHF
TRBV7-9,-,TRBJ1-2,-,TGTGCCAGCAGCTTGGGGGAAAGCGATGGCTACACCTTC,CASSLGESDGYTF
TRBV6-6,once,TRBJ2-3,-,TGTGCCAGCAGATCTCAGGGGAGCGGGACAGATACGCAGTATTTT,CASRSQGSGTDTQYF
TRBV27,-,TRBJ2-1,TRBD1,TGTGCCACAGGGGGTCATTCCTACAATGAGCAGTTCTTC,CATGGHSYNEQFF
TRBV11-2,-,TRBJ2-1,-,TGTGCCAGCAGCTTAAATAGAGGGTCCTACAATGAGCAGTTCTTC,CASSLNRGSYNEQFF
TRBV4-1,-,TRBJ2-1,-,TGCGCCAGCAGCCAGCCGATTACAGAGCAGTTCTTC,CASSQPITEQFF
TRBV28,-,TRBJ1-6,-,TGTGCCAGCAGTGCAAATTCACCCCTCCACTTT,CASSANSPLHF
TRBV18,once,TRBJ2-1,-,TGTGCCAGCTCACCAAGGGGCTACAATGAGCAGTTCTTC,CASSPRGYNEQFF